Listed below are T cell receptor beta chains from one sample, sequenced in a study of blood T cells in healthy people across ages. TCRdb itself ran the 5' RACE reads through MiXCR, one entry per CDR3 protein. The repertoire includes 700,000 to 1,000,000 distinct CDR3 sequences, about 42% of them detected once, and approximately 19% sits in the top ten. Sequenced input: blood. These receptors were collected from a man between 60 and 75 years old in good health. The CDR3 runs from the conserved cysteine through the conserved F or W. D genes are given only for firm matches. The size of a clone is reported for some rows only, either as once, few or many, or as a class for expanded clones.

TRBJ1-2 | . | TRBV6-5 | . | CASTASALVGYGYTF | TGTGCCAGCACGGCATCGGCCCTTGTTGGATATGGCTACACCTTC
TRBJ1-6 | . | TRBV2 | . | CASRQDNSPLHF | TGTGCCAGCAGACAGGATAATTCACCCCTCCACTTT
TRBJ2-5 | TRBD2 | TRBV12-3/TRBV12-4 | many | CASSLSGGQETQYF | TGTGCCAGCAGCTTGAGCGGGGGTCAAGAGACCCAGTACTTC
TRBJ1-1 | TRBD1 | TRBV28 | . | CASSPQGVHTEAFF | TGTGCCAGCAGTCCCCAGGGGGTCCACACTGAAGCTTTCTTT
TRBJ1-4 | . | TRBV5-1 | . | CASSLTRRNNEKLFF | TGCGCCAGCAGCTTGACCCGAAGAAATAATGAAAAACTGTTTTTT
TRBJ2-5 | TRBD1 | TRBV28 | . | CATLDAGTGAREQYF | TGTGCCACCCTAGACGCCGGGACAGGGGCAAGGGAGCAGTACTTC
TRBJ2-5 | TRBD1 | TRBV4-3 | many | CASSHSSSRQGAPSETQYF | TGCGCCAGCAGCCACTCCTCCTCTCGGCAGGGGGCACCGTCAGAGACCCAGTACTTC
TRBJ2-5 | . | TRBV7-2 | few | CASSLNSKETQYF | TGTGCCAGCAGCTTAAACTCTAAAGAGACCCAGTACTTC
TRBJ2-3 | . | TRBV18 | . | CASSPRGHGTDTQYF | TGTGCCAGCTCACCCAGAGGACATGGCACAGATACGCAGTATTTT
TRBJ2-1 | TRBD2 | TRBV4-1 | . | CASSPRSRGFYLGNEQFF | TGCGCCAGCAGCCCCCGCTCGCGGGGGTTCTATTTGGGAAATGAGCAGTTCTTC